This T cell receptor beta chain was found in a study of blood T cell repertoires in COVID-19. Study background: Both acute and convalescent COVID-19 samples were obtained from the United States, Italy and Spain. T cells, B-cell-depleted T cells, or PBMCs supplied cDNA or gDNA.

A single count supports this clone. Original methodology: The authors estimated nucleated cell counts from reference gene primer amplification. This table comes from immunoSEQ multiplex PCR, and its TCRdb copy is limited to in-frame clones, with some not included. That table furnishes V, J and clone size, whereas the DNA furnished D and trimming. Among 140,000 to 150,000 clones listed, more than 75% were seen once. Sample: peripheral blood. The clonotype comes from a man aged 55 to 69 with acute or convalescent COVID-19.

CDR3 sequence reads: CASSIGGQGPKDTQYF. The CDR3 nucleotides are TGTGCCAGTAGTATAGGGGGACAGGGCCCCAAAGATACGCAGTATTTT. The rearrangement uses TRBV19 and TRBJ2-3; 9 bases fit TRBD1. V dropped 1 base and J dropped 5; count of bases not matched to a gene: 7. The CDR3 has 16 residues. Germline V gene sequence: CDR1 LNHDA, CDR2 SQIVND (reference sequence).